The T cell receptor beta chain described here comes from a study of cytomegalovirus exposure and HLA in healthy donors. With respect to this clone: Its antigen is as yet unknown.

Germline V gives CDR1 SGHVS, CDR2 FNYEAQ. CDR3 length equals 14 residues. V was trimmed by 8 bases and J by 5 bases, leaving 18 bases between them. A multiplex PCR was run with 60 Vbeta primers and 13 Jbeta primers. The assay was immunoSEQ multiplex PCR, and TCRdb's table has in-frame clones only and misses some. The sample yields 85,000 to 130,000 clones, 10% seen once. Study-wide points: Most of the TCR beta V segments (in an earlier analysis) were productive either about 87% or about 30% of the time.

V gene TRBV7-6 combines with J gene TRBJ2-5, with no clear D. This TCR was recovered from a man aged 40-55 years in good health and CMV-seropositive. The specimen sequenced was PBMCs. CDR3 protein: CASARIHSRETQYF. CDR3 sequence (DNA): TGTGCCAGCGCCCGGATCCATTCGAGGGAGACCCAGTACTTC.